The next 8 T cell receptor beta chains were all read from a single sample in a study of human T cells and chemical hapten exposure. Using its own MiXCR run on the RACE reads, TCRdb lists one record per CDR3 protein. The table lists tens of thousands of distinct CDR3 sequences, around a tenth of them singletons. The time point: patch test 2, 6 weeks after DPC sensitization. Treatment specified: therapeutic diphenylcyclopropenone sensitization with weekly scalp DPC. This specimen was whole blood, taken in connection with sensitization to the hapten diphenylcyclopropenone (DPC). The receptors stem from a man under 40 with alopecia areata. Some clones in this sample may be carry-over from other donors' samples.

This clonotype has a count of ten or more. The V and J genes are TRBV7-2 and TRBJ2-3; weak D call: TRBD1 (6 bases). The V end lost 0 bases, the J end lost 11 bases, and 9 bases lay between the germline ends. Germline-derived CDR1 and CDR2 are SGHTA and FQGNSA. The CDR3 is made up of 12 amino acids. The CDR3 protein is CASSLAQGGQYF. CDR3 nucleotide sequence: TGTGCCAGCAGCTTAGCGCAAGGGGGGCAGTATTTT.

The chain employs TRBV19 and TRBJ1-4; D is perhaps TRBD1 (5 bases). Trimming shortened V by 3 bases and J by 0 bases, and 11 bases separated the two germline ends. This CDR3 has 16 amino acids. Germline values: CDR1 LNHDA, CDR2 SQIVND (reference sequence). The CDR3 nucleotides are TGTGCCAGTAGTATTACTGGGGACGCAACTAATGAAAAACTGTTTTTT. It is translated as CASSITGDATNEKLFF.

This clonotype was found a few times. The chain recombines TRBV6-6 with TRBJ1-1; the D gene is possibly TRBD1 (5 bases). Germline V gene sequence: CDR1 MNHNY, CDR2 SVGAGI (reference sequence). V gave up 7 bases and J gave up 4 bases, with 13 bases separating them. CDR3 size: 13 residues. The CDR3 sequence is CASMAGRGTEAFF. The DNA for the CDR3 is TGTGCCAGCATGGCAGGGAGAGGCACTGAAGCTTTCTTT.

This clonotype was picked up a small number of times. The chain has TRBV11-2 and TRBJ2-1; a possible D gene is TRBD1 (6 bases). The V gene's germline CDR1 is SGHAT and CDR2 FQNNGV. The CDR3 length is 15 residues. Trimming took off 6 bases at V and 7 bases at J, with 19 bases between the two ends. CDR3 bases: TGTGCCAGCAGTCCCGGACAGTCTGTAGGGAATGAGCAGTTCTTC. Encoded protein: CASSPGQSVGNEQFF.

The table lists this clonotype with a few counts. This sequence joins TRBV7-3 and TRBJ2-3; maybe TRBD2 (5 bases). The germline V gene has CDR1 SGHTA and CDR2 FQGTGA. Trimming removed 8 bases from V and 0 bases from J, with 27 bases in between. The CDR3 has 19 residues. Written as DNA, the CDR3 is TGTGCCAGCTTTTCTTGCCCCCCTCGAGCTAGCCCTAGCACAGATACGCAGTATTTT. Encoded protein: CASFSCPPRASPSTDTQYF.

The table lists this clonotype with many counts. The rearrangement links TRBV7-9 to TRBJ2-1, with 8 bases aligning to TRBD2. The J segment lost 10 bases and the V segment lost 5 bases, leaving 13 bases of the junction unmatched. This CDR3 comprises 15 residues. Germline V gene data show CDR1 as SEHNR and CDR2 as FQNEAQ (reference sequence). CDR3 bases: TGTGCCAGCAGCCTATTAATCGGCGGGAGGCTGGAGCAGTTCTTC. This encodes CASSLLIGGRLEQFF.

This clonotype was seen at least ten times. This chain connects TRBV6-6 to TRBJ2-7; 11 bases are a match to TRBD2. V lost 6 bases to trimming and J lost 5 bases; unmatched junction nucleotides: 3. The CDR3 is made up of 13 amino acids. CDR1 and CDR2 (germline): MNHNY, SVGAGI (reference sequence). The DNA for the CDR3 is TGTGCCAGCAGGCTAGCGGGAGGAAACGAGCAGTACTTC. Translating it yields CASRLAGGNEQYF.

This clonotype was counted many times. The V and J genes are TRBV19 and TRBJ2-7; TRBD1 matches 8 bases. Germline lookup yields CDR1 LNHDA and CDR2 SQIVND (reference sequence). The CDR3 extends over 13 amino acids. Unmatched junction bases numbered 5, after V lost 6 bases and J lost 4 bases. CDR3 sequence (DNA): TGTGCCAGTAGCCCGGGACAGGATTACGAGCAGTACTTC. Amino acid sequence: CASSPGQDYEQYF.